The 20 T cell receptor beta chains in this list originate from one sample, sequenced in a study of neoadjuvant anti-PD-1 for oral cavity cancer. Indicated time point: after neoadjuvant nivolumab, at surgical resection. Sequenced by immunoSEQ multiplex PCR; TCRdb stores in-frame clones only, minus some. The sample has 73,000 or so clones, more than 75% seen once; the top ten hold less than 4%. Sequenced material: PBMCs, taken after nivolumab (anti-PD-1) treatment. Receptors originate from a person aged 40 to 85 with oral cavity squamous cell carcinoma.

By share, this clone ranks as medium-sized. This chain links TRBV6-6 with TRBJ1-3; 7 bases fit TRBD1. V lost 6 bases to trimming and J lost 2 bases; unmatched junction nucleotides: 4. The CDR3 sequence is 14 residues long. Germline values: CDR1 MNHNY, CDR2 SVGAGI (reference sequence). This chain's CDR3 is CASSQQGTGNTIYF. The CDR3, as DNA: TGTGCCAGCAGCCAACAGGGGACTGGAAACACCATATATTTT.

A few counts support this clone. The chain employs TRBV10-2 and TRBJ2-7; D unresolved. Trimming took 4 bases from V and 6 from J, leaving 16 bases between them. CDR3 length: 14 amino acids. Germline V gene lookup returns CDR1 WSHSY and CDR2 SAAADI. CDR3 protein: CASSGLQQTAEQYF. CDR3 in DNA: TGCGCCAGCAGTGGTCTTCAACAAACTGCCGAGCAGTACTTC.

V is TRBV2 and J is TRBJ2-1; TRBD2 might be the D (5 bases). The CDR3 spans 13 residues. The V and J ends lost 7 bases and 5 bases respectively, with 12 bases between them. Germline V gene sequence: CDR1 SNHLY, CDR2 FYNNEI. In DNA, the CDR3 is TGTGCCAGCACCCGGGGAGCTAACAATGAGCAGTTCTTC. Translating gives CASTRGANNEQFF.

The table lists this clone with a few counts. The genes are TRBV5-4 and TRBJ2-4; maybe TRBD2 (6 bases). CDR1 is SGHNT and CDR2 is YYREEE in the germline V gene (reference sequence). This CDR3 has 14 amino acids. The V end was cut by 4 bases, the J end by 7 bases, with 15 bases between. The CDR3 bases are TGTGCCAGCAGCCTATTGTCGGGGGACAACATTCAGTACTTC. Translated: CASSLLSGDNIQYF. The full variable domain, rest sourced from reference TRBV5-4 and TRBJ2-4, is ETGVTQSPTHLIKTRGQQVTLRCSSQSGHNTVSWYQQALGQGPQFIFQYYREEENGRGNFPPRFSGLQFPNYSSELNVNALELDDSALYLCASSLLSGDNIQYFGAGTRLSVL.

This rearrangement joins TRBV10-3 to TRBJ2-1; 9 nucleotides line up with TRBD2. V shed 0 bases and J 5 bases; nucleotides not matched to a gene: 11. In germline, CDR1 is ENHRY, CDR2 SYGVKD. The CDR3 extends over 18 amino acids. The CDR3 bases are TGTGCCATCAGTGAGTCACAACCCGGGCTAGCGGGGAACAATGAGCAGTTCTTC. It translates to CAISESQPGLAGNNEQFF.

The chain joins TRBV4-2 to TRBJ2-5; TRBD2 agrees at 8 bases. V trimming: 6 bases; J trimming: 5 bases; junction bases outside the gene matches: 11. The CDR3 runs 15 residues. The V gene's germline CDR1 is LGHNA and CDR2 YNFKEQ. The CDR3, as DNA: TGTGCCAGCAGTGGAACTAGCGGATTCGGGGAGACCCAGTACTTC. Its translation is CASSGTSGFGETQYF.

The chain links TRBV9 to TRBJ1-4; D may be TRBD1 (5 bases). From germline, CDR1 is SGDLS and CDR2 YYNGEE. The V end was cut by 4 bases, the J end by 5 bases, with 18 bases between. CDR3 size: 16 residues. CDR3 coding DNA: TGTGCCAGCAGCCCCGGCGGGGCAGGAGAAAATGAAAAACTGTTTTTT. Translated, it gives CASSPGGAGENEKLFF.

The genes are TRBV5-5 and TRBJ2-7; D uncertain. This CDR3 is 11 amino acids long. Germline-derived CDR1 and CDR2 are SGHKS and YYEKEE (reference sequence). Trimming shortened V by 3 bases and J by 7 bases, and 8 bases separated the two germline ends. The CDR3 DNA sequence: TGTGCCAGCAGCTCTTTGGGAGAGCAGTACTTC. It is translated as CASSSLGEQYF.

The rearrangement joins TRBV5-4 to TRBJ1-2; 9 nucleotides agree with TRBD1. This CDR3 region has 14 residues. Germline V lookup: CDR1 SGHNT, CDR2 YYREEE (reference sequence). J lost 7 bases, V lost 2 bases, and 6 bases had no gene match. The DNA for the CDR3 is TGTGCCAGCAGCTTAACAGGGGGCGAGGGTGGCTACACCTTC. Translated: CASSLTGGEGGYTF.

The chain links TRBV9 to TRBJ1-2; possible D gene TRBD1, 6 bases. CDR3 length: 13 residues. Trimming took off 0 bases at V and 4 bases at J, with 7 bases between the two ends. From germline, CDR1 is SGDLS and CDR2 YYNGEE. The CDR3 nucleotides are TGTGCCAGCAGCGTAGGACAGGCCTATGGCTACACCTTC. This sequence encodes CASSVGQAYGYTF. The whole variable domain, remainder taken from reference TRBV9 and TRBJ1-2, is DSGVTQTPKHLITATGQRVTLRCSPRSGDLSVYWYQQSLDQGLQFLIQYYNGEERAKGNILERFSAQQFPDLHSELNLSSLELGDSALYFCASSVGQAYGYTFGSGTRLTVV.

Written as DNA, the CDR3 is TGTGCCAGCAGCTGGGGGCGAGGGGAGACCCAGTACTTC. It codes for CASSWGRGETQYF. The chain links TRBV7-8 to TRBJ2-5; tentatively, D is TRBD1 (6 bases). The germline CDR1 and CDR2 sequences are SGHVS and FQNEAQ. The CDR3 runs 13 residues. V lost 4 bases and J 5 bases, leaving 11 bases between the germline ends.

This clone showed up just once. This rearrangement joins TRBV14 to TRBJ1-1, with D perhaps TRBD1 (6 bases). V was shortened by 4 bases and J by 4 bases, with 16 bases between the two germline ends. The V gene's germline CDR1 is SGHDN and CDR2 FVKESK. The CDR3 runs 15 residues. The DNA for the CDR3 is TGTGCCAGCAGCCTAAAGGGGGGGGCTAGCACTGAAGCTTTCTTT. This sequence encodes CASSLKGGASTEAFF.

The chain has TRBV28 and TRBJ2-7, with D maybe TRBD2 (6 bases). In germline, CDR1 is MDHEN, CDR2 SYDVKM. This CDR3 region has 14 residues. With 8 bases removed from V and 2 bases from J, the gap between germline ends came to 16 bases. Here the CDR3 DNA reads TGTGCCAGCCTACCTGGCGGGGAAACCTACGAGCAGTACTTC. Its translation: CASLPGGETYEQYF.

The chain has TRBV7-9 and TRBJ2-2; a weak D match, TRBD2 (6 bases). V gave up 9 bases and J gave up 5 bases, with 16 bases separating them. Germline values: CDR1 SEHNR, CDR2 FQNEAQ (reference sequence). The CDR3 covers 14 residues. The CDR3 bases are TGTGCCAGTGCGACTAGGGCCACGACCGGGGAGCTGTTTTTT. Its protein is CASATRATTGELFF.

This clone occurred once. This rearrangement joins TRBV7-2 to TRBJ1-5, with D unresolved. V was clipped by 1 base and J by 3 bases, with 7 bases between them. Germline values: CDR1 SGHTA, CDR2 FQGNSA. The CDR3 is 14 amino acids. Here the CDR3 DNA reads TGTGCCAGCAGCTTAGGGCCGTTCAATCAGCCCCAGCATTTT. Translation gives CASSLGPFNQPQHF.

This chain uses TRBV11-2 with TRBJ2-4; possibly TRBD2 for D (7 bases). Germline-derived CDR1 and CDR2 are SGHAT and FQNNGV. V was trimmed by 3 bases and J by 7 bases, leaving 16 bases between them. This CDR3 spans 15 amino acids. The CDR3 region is CASSLGGGPENIQYF. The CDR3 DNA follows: TGTGCCAGCAGCTTGGGGGGGGGCCCCGAGAACATTCAGTACTTC.

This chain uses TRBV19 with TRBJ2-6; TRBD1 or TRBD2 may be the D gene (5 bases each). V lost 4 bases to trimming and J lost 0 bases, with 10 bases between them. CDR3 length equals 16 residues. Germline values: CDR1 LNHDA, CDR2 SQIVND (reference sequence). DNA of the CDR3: TGTGCCAGTAGTACCGGGACGGTCTCTGGGGCCAACGTCCTGACTTTC. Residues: CASSTGTVSGANVLTF.

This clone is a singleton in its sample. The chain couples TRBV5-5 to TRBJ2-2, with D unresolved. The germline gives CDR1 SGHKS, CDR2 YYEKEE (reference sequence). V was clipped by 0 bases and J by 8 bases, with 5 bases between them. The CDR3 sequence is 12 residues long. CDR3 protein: CASSLEWGELFF. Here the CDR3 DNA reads TGTGCCAGCAGCTTGGAATGGGGGGAGCTGTTTTTT.

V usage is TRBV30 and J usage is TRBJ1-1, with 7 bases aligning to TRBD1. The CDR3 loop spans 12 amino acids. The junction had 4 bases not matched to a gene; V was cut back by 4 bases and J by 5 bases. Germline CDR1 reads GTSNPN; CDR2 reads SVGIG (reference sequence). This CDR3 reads CAWIRGYTEAFF. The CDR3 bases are TGTGCCTGGATCAGGGGGTATACTGAAGCTTTCTTT.

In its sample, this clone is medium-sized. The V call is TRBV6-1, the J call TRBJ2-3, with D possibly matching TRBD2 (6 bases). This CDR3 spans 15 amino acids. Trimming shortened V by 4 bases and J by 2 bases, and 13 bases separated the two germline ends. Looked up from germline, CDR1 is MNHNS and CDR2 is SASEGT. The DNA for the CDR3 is TGTGCCAGCAGTGTACAGTCGGGAGACACAGATACGCAGTATTTT. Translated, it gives CASSVQSGDTDTQYF.